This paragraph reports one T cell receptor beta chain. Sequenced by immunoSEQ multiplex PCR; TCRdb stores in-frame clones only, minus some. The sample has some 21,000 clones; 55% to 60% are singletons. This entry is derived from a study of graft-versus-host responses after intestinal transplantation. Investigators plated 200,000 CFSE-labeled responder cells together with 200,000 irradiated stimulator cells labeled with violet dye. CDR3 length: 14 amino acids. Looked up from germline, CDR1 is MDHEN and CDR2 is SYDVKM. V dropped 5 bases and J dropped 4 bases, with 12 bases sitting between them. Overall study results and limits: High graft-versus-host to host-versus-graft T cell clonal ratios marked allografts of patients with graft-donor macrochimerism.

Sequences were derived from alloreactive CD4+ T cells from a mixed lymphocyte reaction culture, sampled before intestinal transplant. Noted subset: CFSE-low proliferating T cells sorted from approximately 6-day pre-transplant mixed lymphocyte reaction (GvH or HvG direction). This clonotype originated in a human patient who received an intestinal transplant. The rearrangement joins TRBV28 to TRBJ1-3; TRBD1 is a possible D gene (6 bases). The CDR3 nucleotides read TGTGCCAGCAGTCTCCTGAGGGGGGGAAACACCATATATTTT. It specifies CASSLLRGGNTIYF.